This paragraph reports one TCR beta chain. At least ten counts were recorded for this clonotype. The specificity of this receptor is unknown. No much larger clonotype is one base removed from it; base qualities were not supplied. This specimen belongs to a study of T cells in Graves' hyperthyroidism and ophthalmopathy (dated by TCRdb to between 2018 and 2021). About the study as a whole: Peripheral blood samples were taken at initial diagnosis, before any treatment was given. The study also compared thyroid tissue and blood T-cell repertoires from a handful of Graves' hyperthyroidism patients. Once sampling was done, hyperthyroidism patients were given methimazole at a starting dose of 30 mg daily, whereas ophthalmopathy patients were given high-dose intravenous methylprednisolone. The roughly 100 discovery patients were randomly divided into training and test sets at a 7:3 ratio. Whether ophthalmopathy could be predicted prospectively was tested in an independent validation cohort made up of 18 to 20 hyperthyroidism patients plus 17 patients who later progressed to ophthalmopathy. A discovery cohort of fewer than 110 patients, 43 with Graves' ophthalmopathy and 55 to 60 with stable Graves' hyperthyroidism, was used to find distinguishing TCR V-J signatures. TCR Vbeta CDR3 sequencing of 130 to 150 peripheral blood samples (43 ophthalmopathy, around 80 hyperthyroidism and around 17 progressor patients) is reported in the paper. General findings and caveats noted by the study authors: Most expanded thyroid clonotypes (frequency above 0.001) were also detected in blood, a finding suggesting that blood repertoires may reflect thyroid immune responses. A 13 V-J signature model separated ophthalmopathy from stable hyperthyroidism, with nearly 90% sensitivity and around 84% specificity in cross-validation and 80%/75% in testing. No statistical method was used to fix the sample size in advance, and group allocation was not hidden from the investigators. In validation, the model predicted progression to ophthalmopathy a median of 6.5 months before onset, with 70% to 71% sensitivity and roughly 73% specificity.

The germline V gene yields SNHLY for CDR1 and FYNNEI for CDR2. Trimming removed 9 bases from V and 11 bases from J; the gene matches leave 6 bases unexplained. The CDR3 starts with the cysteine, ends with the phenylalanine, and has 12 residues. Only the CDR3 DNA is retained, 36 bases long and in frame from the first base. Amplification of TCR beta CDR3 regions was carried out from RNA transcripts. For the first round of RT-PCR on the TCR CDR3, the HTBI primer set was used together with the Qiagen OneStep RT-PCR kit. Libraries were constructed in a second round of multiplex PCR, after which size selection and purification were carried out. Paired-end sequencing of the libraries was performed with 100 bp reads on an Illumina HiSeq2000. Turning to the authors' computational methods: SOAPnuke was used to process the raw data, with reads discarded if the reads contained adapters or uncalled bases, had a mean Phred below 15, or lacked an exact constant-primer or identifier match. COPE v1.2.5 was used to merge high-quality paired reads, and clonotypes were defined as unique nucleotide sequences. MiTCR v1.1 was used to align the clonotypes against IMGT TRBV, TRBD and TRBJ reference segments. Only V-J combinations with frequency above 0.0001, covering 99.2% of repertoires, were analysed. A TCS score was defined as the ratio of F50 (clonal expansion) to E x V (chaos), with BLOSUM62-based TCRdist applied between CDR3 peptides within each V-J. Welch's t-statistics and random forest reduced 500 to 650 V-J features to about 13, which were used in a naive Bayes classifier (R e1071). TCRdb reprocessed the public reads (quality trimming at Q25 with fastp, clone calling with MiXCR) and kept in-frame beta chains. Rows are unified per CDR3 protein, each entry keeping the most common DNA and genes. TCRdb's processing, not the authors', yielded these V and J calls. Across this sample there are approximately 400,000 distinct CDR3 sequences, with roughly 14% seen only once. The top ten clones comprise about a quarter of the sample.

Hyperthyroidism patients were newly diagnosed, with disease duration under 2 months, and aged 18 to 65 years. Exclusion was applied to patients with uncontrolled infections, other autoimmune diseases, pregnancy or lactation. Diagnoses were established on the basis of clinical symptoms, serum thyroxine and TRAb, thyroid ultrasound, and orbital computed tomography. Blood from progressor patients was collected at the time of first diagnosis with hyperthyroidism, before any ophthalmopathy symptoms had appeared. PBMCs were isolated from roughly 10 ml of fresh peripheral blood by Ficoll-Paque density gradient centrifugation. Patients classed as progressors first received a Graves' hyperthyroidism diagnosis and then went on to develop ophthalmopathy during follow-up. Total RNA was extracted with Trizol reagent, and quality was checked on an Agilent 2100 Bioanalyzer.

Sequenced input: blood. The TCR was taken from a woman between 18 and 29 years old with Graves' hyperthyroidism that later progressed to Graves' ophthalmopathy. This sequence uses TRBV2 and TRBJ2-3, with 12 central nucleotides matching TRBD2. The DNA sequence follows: TGTGCCAGGCGACTAGCGGGAGAGGTGCAGTATTTT. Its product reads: CARRLAGEVQYF.